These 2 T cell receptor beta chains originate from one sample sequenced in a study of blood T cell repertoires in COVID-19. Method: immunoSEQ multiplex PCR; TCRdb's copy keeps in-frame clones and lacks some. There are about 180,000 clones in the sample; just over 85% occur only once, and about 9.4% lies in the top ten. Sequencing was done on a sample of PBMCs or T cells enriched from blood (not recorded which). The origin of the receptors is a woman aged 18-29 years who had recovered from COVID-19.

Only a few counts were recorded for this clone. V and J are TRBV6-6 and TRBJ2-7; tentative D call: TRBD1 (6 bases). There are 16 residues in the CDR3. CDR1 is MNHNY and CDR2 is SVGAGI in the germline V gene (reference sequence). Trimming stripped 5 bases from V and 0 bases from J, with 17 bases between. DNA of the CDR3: TGTGCCAGCAGTGGGGGCGGTTCCGGCAGCTCCTACGAGCAGTACTTC. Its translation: CASSGGGSGSSYEQYF.

The CDR3 bases are TGTGCCAGCAAAATGACAGGGGGCTCTGGGGCCAACGTCCTGACTTTC. Its translation: CASKMTGGSGANVLTF. This chain connects TRBV2 to TRBJ2-6; 9 bases align to TRBD1. This CDR3 comprises 16 residues. CDR1 is SNHLY, CDR2 FYNNEI, per germline. Trimming at V came to 7 bases and at J to 0 bases, leaving 4 bases not matched to a gene.